Here is one TCR beta chain with its context. The antigen is unknown. This sample was included in a study of tumor-infiltrating lymphocytes in primary liver carcinoma. Study details: Stage T1-T3 N0M0 tumors spanned about 4.2 to 10 cm.

A constant-region primer primed TCR beta cDNA synthesis from about 0.45 ug of total RNA. Three nested multiplex PCR rounds, a slightly modified ARM-PCR method, built the TCR beta libraries. The opening two PCR rounds, about 11 cycles each, paired TRBV1-TRBV30 forward primers with a C-beta reverse primer. TCRdb processed the multiplex PCR reads anew with MiXCR; each CDR3 protein has one entry. The table shows about 43,000 distinct CDR3 sequences, with 73% occurring only once. Without any cell sorting, 20-30 mg of bulk tissue yielded co-extracted RNA and DNA. The patients had histopathologically diagnosed primary liver carcinoma, and their disease was treated by surgical resection. Germline V gene data show CDR1 as SQVTM and CDR2 as ANQGSEA. This CDR3 has 15 amino acids. Trimming removed 5 bases from V and 5 bases from J; junction bases left unmatched: 12. General study points: Tumors had a top-250-clone fraction that was significantly higher than blood (p = 0.039).

The receptor's source is a man aged 40-49 years with primary liver carcinoma and hepatitis B virus infection. The chain links TRBV29-1 to TRBJ2-5, with 9 bases fitting TRBD1. Sample: liver tumor tissue from sampling region 2. Sample subset: tumor region T2, inferior pole. The CDR3 protein is CSVRAPGQGIETQYF. CDR3 nucleotides: TGCAGCGTTCGAGCCCCTGGACAGGGGATTGAGACCCAGTACTTC.